The rows below give T cell receptor beta chains drawn from one sample of a study of cytomegalovirus exposure and HLA in healthy donors. The method was immunoSEQ multiplex PCR; TCRdb's version includes in-frame clones alone and lacks a portion of them. The sample consists of about 180,000 clones, around 80% of them appearing once. Input material: PBMCs. These receptors originate from a girl under 18 in good health and CMV-seropositive. Each CDR3 is given with its conserved first and last residue. The D gene is left open where the match is weak. Size is stated for part of the rows, as once, few or many counts, or as a class when the clone is expanded.

.,TRBD1,TRBV4-1,TRBJ1-2,CASSQVSLTGGQENF,TGCGCCAGCAGCCAAGTGTCCCTGACAGGGGGCCAAGAAAACTTC
.,.,TRBV30,TRBJ1-4,CAWIPSGGGELFF,TGTGCCTGGATTCCATCCGGGGGAGGGGAACTGTTTTTT
few,TRBD1,TRBV12-5,TRBJ2-7,CASGFGTAAGYEQYF,TGTGCTAGTGGTTTCGGGACAGCCGCTGGCTACGAGCAGTACTTC
.,.,TRBV21-1,TRBJ2-5,CASSIDGGKTQYF,TGTGCCAGCAGCATAGACGGGGGAAAGACCCAGTACTTC
.,.,TRBV11-3,TRBJ2-3,CASSSLTDTQYF,TGTGCCAGCAGCTCCCTGACAGATACGCAGTATTTT
once,TRBD2,TRBV27,TRBJ2-3,CASSWASGSTDTQYF,TGTGCCAGCAGTTGGGCTAGCGGTAGCACAGATACGCAGTATTTT
.,TRBD1,TRBV15,TRBJ1-1,CATSSDRGGGEAFF,TGTGCCACCAGCAGCGACAGGGGGGGCGGTGAAGCTTTCTTT
.,TRBD1,TRBV4-3,TRBJ2-7,CASSHIFRGTGDYEQYF,TGCGCCAGCAGCCACATCTTCCGAGGGACAGGGGACTACGAGCAGTACTTC
.,.,TRBV29-1,TRBJ2-7,CSVEAPSYEQYF,TGCAGCGTTGAAGCTCCCTCCTACGAGCAGTACTTC
.,.,TRBV5-1,TRBJ2-7,CASSSRPKPVRGSSYEQYF,TGCGCCAGCAGCTCCCGACCCAAGCCCGTTCGCGGGTCATCCTACGAGCAGTACTTC
once,.,TRBV5-6,TRBJ2-1,CASRAGTYNEQFF,TGTGCCAGCAGGGCAGGGACTTACAATGAGCAGTTCTTC
.,TRBD2,TRBV5-1,TRBJ2-1,CASSLGTSGTVRFF,TGCGCCAGCAGCTTGGGGACTAGCGGGACCGTTCGGTTCTTC
.,TRBD2,TRBV6-5,TRBJ2-1,CASSYSQRGEQFF,TGTGCCAGCAGTTACTCCCAGCGGGGGGAGCAGTTCTTC
.,.,TRBV6-1,TRBJ1-5,CASRDRDFVQPQHF,TGTGCCAGCAGGGACCGGGACTTCGTACAGCCCCAGCATTTT
.,TRBD1,TRBV11-2,TRBJ1-2,CASSPGWGQESPYGYTF,TGTGCCAGCAGCCCCGGCTGGGGACAGGAGAGCCCTTATGGCTACACCTTC
once,TRBD2,TRBV4-1,TRBJ2-7,CASRVAGGNEQYF,TGCGCCAGCAGGGTTGCGGGGGGCAACGAGCAGTACTTC
.,TRBD1,TRBV6-4,TRBJ2-1,CASRLVGTGGMYEQFF,TGTGCCAGCAGATTGGTCGGGACAGGGGGCATGTATGAGCAGTTCTTC
.,TRBD1,TRBV5-1,TRBJ2-5,CASSTGTGGAEETQYF,TGCGCCAGCAGCACCGGGACAGGGGGCGCGGAAGAGACCCAGTACTTC
.,TRBD1,TRBV7-9,TRBJ1-1,CASSLSPGGTEAFF,TGTGCCAGCAGCTTAAGCCCAGGGGGCACTGAAGCTTTCTTT
.,TRBD2,TRBV30,TRBJ2-1,CAWGRGAGVEEQFF,TGTGCCTGGGGCCGCGGGGCGGGAGTGGAGGAGCAGTTCTTC
few,.,TRBV7-2,TRBJ2-2,CASSLAPAGTSWELFF,TGTGCCAGCAGCTTAGCGCCGGCGGGAACCAGCTGGGAGCTGTTTTTT
.,.,TRBV15,TRBJ2-7,CATSSGRSSYEQYF,TGTGCCACCAGCAGTGGTAGAAGCTCCTACGAGCAGTACTTC
.,TRBD2,TRBV7-9,TRBJ2-1,CASSLGRLATLYNEQFF,TGTGCCAGCAGCTTAGGGAGACTAGCGACTTTGTACAATGAGCAGTTCTTC
.,.,TRBV5-4,TRBJ1-2,CASSGDNNYGYTF,TGTGCCAGCAGCGGTGACAATAACTATGGCTACACCTTC
.,TRBD2,TRBV6-5,TRBJ2-1,CASRAFAGGYNEQFF,TGTGCCAGCAGGGCGTTTGCGGGGGGTTACAATGAGCAGTTCTTC
few,.,TRBV10-3,TRBJ2-5,CAISGSSPGQYF,TGTGCCATCAGTGGTTCTAGTCCGGGGCAGTACTTC
.,.,TRBV5-1,TRBJ2-7,CASSPGAHEQYF,TGCGCCAGCAGCCCAGGGGCCCACGAGCAGTACTTC
.,.,TRBV20-1,TRBJ1-1,CSAKRRAEAFF,TGCAGTGCCAAAAGGAGAGCTGAAGCTTTCTTT
.,TRBD2,TRBV4-1,TRBJ2-1,CASSQGELAAYNEQFF,TGCGCCAGCAGCCAAGGGGAACTAGCGGCCTACAATGAGCAGTTCTTC
.,.,TRBV7-8,TRBJ1-5,CASSPVAVRNQPQHF,.
.,.,TRBV6-1,TRBJ2-1,CASSEGGLGHNEQFF,TGTGCCAGCAGTGAAGGAGGACTCGGCCACAATGAGCAGTTCTTC
.,TRBD2,TRBV19,TRBJ2-2,CASSIIAGVSGELFF,TGTGCCAGTAGTATCATAGCGGGAGTCTCCGGGGAGCTGTTTTTT
few,.,TRBV30,TRBJ1-1,CAWRRTEAFF,TGTGCCTGGAGGCGGACTGAAGCTTTCTTT